A selection of T cell receptor beta chains follows, all from one sample in a study of blood T cell repertoires in COVID-19. The data were produced by immunoSEQ multiplex PCR, yet TCRdb's version contains in-frame clones alone and is incomplete. The sample yields 150,000 to 200,000 clones, over 75% seen once. Material for sequencing was peripheral blood. These receptors all come from a man in his fifties with acute or convalescent COVID-19. Each CDR3 is given with its conserved first and last residue. A D gene is named only where the DNA matches it firmly. Expanded clones are given a class, and other clones once, few, many or no size at all.

D gene	CDR3 length	V gene	J gene	clone size	CDR3 DNA	CDR3 protein
TRBD2	21	TRBV24-1	TRBJ2-5	NA	TGTGCCACCAGTGATTTGGGCAGGGTAACGACTAGCGGGAGGGGTCGGGAGACCCAGTACTTC	CATSDLGRVTTSGRGRETQYF
NA	14	TRBV6-5	TRBJ1-4	NA	TGTGCCAGCAGCCCGACAGGAGTGGGTGAAAAACTGTTTTTT	CASSPTGVGEKLFF
NA	9	TRBV29-1	TRBJ2-3	NA	TGCAGCACAGAGGATACGCAGTATTTT	CSTEDTQYF
TRBD1	16	TRBV6-1	TRBJ2-4	once	TGTGCCAGCAGTGAACCTTCAGCGCGCAGGGGGAACATTCAGTACTTC	CASSEPSARRGNIQYF
NA	16	TRBV7-2	TRBJ1-6	NA	TGTGCCAGCAGCCCGCGGGCCGGGGAGAGTAATTCACCCCTCCACTTT	CASSPRAGESNSPLHF
TRBD1	15	TRBV28	TRBJ1-1	NA	TGTGCCAGCAGTAACCGCCTACAGGGGAGCACTGAAGCTTTCTTT	CASSNRLQGSTEAFF
TRBD1	14	TRBV4-2	TRBJ2-1	NA	TGTGCCAGCAGCCATCCGGGACAGAAGAATGAGCAGTTCTTC	CASSHPGQKNEQFF
NA	12	TRBV4-2	TRBJ2-2	NA	TGTGCCAGCAACGGGGGAACAGGGGAGCTGTTTTTT	CASNGGTGELFF
NA	15	TRBV6-5	TRBJ1-1	NA	TGTGCCAGCAGCCCCAGGCCTCGAATGAACACTGAAGCTTTCTTT	CASSPRPRMNTEAFF
NA	15	TRBV7-2	TRBJ2-1	NA	TGTGCCAGCAGCTGGCGTAGGGGTGCGTCGAATGAGCAGTTCTTC	CASSWRRGASNEQFF
TRBD2	12	TRBV12-3/TRBV12-4	TRBJ2-3	NA	TGTGCCAGCAGCTTGACTAGCGGGAGTTGGTATTTT	CASSLTSGSWYF
NA	14	TRBV6-5	TRBJ2-7	NA	TGTGCCAGCAGTCGGGGAGTGTTACCTTACGAGCAGTACTTC	CASSRGVLPYEQYF
NA	15	TRBV3-1/TRBV3-2	TRBJ2-1	once	TGTGCCAGCAGCCAACAGGGGCGGTGGAACAATGAGCAGTTCTTC	CASSQQGRWNNEQFF
TRBD1	13	TRBV6-5	TRBJ1-6	NA	TGTGCCAGCAGACAGGACAGGGGTGGTCCCCTCCACTTT	CASRQDRGGPLHF
NA	13	TRBV5-8	TRBJ1-6	NA	TGTGCCAGCAGGGACTACAGATCCTCACCCCTCCACTTT	CASRDYRSSPLHF
TRBD2	16	TRBV9	TRBJ2-3	NA	TGTGCCAGCAGCGCGTTGAGCGGGGGGCCTACAGATACGCAGTATTTT	CASSALSGGPTDTQYF
NA	11	TRBV6-5	TRBJ2-1	NA	TGTGCCAGCGTCCGGGGAATTGAGCAGTTCTTC	CASVRGIEQFF
NA	17	TRBV5-6	TRBJ1-1	NA	TGTGCCAGCAGCAACGTACCGGGAGGATTCACGCTCGCTGAAGCTTTCTTT	CASSNVPGGFTLAEAFF
TRBD1	13	TRBV12-3/TRBV12-4	TRBJ1-1	NA	TGTGCCAGCATCAGGGGGCCTTACACTGAAGCTTTCTTT	CASIRGPYTEAFF
NA	13	TRBV19	TRBJ2-3	NA	TGTGCCAGTAGTATTACAGTCACAGATACGCAGTATTTT	CASSITVTDTQYF
NA	12	TRBV5-4	TRBJ2-3	once	TGTGCCAGCAGCACAAACTATGATACGCAGTATTTT	CASSTNYDTQYF
NA	17	TRBV28	TRBJ1-4	NA	TGTGCCAGCAGTGCCTACCGACAGTTTTTAACTAATGAAAAACTGTTTTTT	CASSAYRQFLTNEKLFF
NA	16	TRBV11-2	TRBJ2-3	NA	TGTGCCAGCAGCTTAGTCAATAGAAGGGGTCAAGATACGCAGTATTTT	CASSLVNRRGQDTQYF
NA	14	TRBV11-2	TRBJ2-5	NA	TGTGCCAGCAGCTTAGGGGCTTGGGAAGAGACCCAGTACTTC	CASSLGAWEETQYF
NA	15	TRBV19	TRBJ1-5	NA	TGTGCCAGTAGCCCCCTTGAGAGGCTGAATCAGCCCCAGCATTTT	CASSPLERLNQPQHF
NA	15	TRBV9	TRBJ1-2	NA	TGTGCCAGCAGCTCTAGCGGTCAGTCGAGCTATGGCTACACCTTC	CASSSSGQSSYGYTF
TRBD1	15	TRBV7-9	TRBJ1-1	NA	TGTGCCAGCAGCTTATTTGACAGGGGGGGCACTGAAGCTTTCTTT	CASSLFDRGGTEAFF
NA	16	TRBV4-2	TRBJ1-4	NA	TGTGCCAGCAGCCAAGAGAAGCGGGGTCCGACTGAAAAACTGTTTTTT	CASSQEKRGPTEKLFF
TRBD1	13	TRBV29-1	TRBJ2-7	NA	TGCAGCGTCAGCCGGGACAGGGTGTACGAGCAGTACTTC	CSVSRDRVYEQYF
NA	15	TRBV9	TRBJ1-3	NA	TGTGCCAGCACCCCAACACCCCTCTCTGGAAACACCATATATTTT	CASTPTPLSGNTIYF
NA	14	TRBV28	TRBJ1-4	NA	TGTGCCAGCAGTTTGTTAAAAACTAATGAAAAACTGTTTTTT	CASSLLKTNEKLFF
NA	15	TRBV30	TRBJ1-5	NA	TGTGCCTGGAGTGGACCGACACCGGGCAATCAGCCCCAGCATTTT	CAWSGPTPGNQPQHF
TRBD1	10	TRBV20-1	TRBJ2-1	NA	TGCAGTACAGGGGTGTTTGAGCAGTTCTTC	CSTGVFEQFF
NA	13	TRBV10-3	TRBJ1-4	NA	TGTGCCATCAGGACAGCGCCTAATGAAAAACTGTTTTTT	CAIRTAPNEKLFF
NA	12	TRBV12-3/TRBV12-4	TRBJ1-6	NA	TGTGCCAGCAGTTTCGGGGTAGCACCCCTCCACTTT	CASSFGVAPLHF
NA	14	TRBV4-1	TRBJ2-7	NA	TGCGCCAGCAGCCAAGATTACGACAGAACCGAGCAGTACTTC	CASSQDYDRTEQYF
NA	16	TRBV7-9	TRBJ1-2	NA	TGTGCCAGCAGCTCCGGGACGCGCGGGGGGGCCTATGGCTACACCTTC	CASSSGTRGGAYGYTF
NA	16	TRBV2	TRBJ1-5	NA	TGTGCCAGCAGCCGAATGGCAGGGGCAAGCAATCAGCCCCAGCATTTT	CASSRMAGASNQPQHF
NA	12	TRBV6-6	TRBJ1-1	NA	TGTGCCAGCAGACAGGGTTCCACTGAAGCTTTCTTT	CASRQGSTEAFF
NA	15	TRBV27	TRBJ2-3	NA	TGTGCCAGCAGTCCGAGGAGAAGTGGTGCAGATACGCAGTATTTT	CASSPRRSGADTQYF
TRBD2	14	TRBV7-6	TRBJ2-5	NA	TGTGCCAGCAGCACCGGACTAGTCTTGGAGACCCAGTACTTC	CASSTGLVLETQYF